This T cell receptor (beta chain) comes out of a study of regulatory T cells in long-lasting Graves disease. Relying on iRepertoire HTBI primers and Arm-PCR of CDR3 regions, the team built TCR beta libraries. TCRdb processed the multiplex PCR reads anew with MiXCR; each CDR3 protein has one entry. Of 580,000 or so distinct CDR3 sequences detected, roughly a sixth appear once; the ten largest clones hold about 12%. The time point here: newly diagnosed GD, antithyroid drugs for less than 3 months. The TCR library used RNA extracted from PBMCs. The V end lost 4 bases, the J end lost 7 bases, and 9 bases lay between the germline ends. CDR3 length equals 12 residues. The germline V gene encodes CDR1 SEHNR and CDR2 FQNEAQ (reference sequence). This same sample was also taken into another study, of T cells in Graves' hyperthyroidism and ophthalmopathy. Per that study: Graves' hyperthyroidism was deemed stable given no ophthalmopathy progression within 18 months.

The J gene is TRBJ2-3, the V gene TRBV7-9; no definite D call. Sequenced material: peripheral blood mononuclear cells (PBMCs), taken at new diagnosis, from a patient treated with antithyroid drugs. The source of this sequence is a man aged 18 to 29 with Graves disease. CDR3 in DNA: TGTGCCAGCAGCTCCACCTTGTATACGCAGTATTTT. The encoded protein is CASSSTLYTQYF. The entire variable domain, with the rest obtained from reference TRBV7-9 and TRBJ2-3, is as follows: DTGVSQNPRHKITKRGQNVTFRCDPISEHNRLYWYRQTLGQGPEFLTYFQNEAQLEKSRLLSDRFSAERPKGSFSTLEIQRTEQGDSAMYLCASSSTLYTQYFGPGTRLTVL.